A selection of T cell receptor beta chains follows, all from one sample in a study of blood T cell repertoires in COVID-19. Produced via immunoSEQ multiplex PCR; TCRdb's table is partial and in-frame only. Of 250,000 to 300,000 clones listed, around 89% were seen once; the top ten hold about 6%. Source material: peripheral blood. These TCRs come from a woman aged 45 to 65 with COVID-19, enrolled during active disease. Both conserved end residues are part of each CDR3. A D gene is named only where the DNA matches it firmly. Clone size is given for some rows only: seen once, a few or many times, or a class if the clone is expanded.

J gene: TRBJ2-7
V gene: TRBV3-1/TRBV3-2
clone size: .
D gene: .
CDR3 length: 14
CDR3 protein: CASSQVGRGYEQYF
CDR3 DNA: TGTGCCAGCAGCCAAGTTGGACGGGGCTACGAGCAGTACTTC

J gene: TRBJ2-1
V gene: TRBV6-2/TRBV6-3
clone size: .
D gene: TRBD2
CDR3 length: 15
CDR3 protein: CASSLTSGSYNEQFF
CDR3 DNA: TGTGCCAGCAGTTTAACTAGCGGGAGCTACAATGAGCAGTTCTTC

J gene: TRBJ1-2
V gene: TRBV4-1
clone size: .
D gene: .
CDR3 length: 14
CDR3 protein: CASSQVMVRSGYTF
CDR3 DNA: TGCGCCAGCAGCCAAGTAATGGTGAGATCTGGCTACACCTTC

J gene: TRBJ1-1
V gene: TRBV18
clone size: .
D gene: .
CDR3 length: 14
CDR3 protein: CASTQQGLNTEAFF
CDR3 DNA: TGTGCCAGCACACAGCAGGGCTTGAACACTGAAGCTTTCTTT

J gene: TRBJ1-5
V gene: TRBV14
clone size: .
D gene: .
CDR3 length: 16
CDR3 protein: CASSQDAGRSNQPQHF
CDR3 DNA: TGTGCCAGCAGCCAAGATGCAGGGAGGAGCAATCAGCCCCAGCATTTT

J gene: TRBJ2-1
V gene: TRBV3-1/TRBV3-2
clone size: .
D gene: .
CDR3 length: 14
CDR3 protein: CASSPTFTNNEQFF
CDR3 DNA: TGTGCCAGCAGCCCCACGTTTACTAACAATGAGCAGTTCTTC

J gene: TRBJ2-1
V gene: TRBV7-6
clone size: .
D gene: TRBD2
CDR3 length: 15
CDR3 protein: CASSLAGTSGNEQFF
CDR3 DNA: TGTGCCAGCAGCTTAGCGGGGACTAGCGGCAATGAGCAGTTCTTC

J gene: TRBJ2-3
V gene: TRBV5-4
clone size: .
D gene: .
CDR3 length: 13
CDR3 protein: CASSFSEADTQYF
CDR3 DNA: TGTGCCAGCAGCTTTTCGGAGGCAGATACGCAGTATTTT

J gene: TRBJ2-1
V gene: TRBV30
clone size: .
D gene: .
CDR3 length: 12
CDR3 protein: CAWSPRVDEQFF
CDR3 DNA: TGTGCCTGGAGTCCCCGGGTGGATGAGCAGTTCTTC

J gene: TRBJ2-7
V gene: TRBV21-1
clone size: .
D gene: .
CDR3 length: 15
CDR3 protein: CASSKNGGRLYEQYF
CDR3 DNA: TGTGCCAGCAGCAAAAATGGCGGGAGGTTGTACGAGCAGTACTTC

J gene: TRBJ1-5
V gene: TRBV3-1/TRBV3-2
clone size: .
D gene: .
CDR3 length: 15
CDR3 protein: CASSQGIQANQPQHF
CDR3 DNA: TGTGCCAGCAGCCAAGGCATACAGGCCAATCAGCCCCAGCATTTT

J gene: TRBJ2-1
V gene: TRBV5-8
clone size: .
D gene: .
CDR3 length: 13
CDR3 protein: CASSGTGYNEQFF
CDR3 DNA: TGTGCCAGCAGCGGGACTGGATACAATGAGCAGTTCTTC

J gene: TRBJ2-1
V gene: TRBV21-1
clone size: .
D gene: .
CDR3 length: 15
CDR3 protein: CASSKVRQRCNEQFF
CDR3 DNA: TGTGCCAGCAGCAAAGTTCGCCAGCGTTGCAATGAGCAGTTCTTC

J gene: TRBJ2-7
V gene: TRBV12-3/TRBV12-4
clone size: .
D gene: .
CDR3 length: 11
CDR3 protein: CATPVPYEQYF
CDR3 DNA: TGTGCCACCCCCGTCCCCTACGAGCAGTACTTC

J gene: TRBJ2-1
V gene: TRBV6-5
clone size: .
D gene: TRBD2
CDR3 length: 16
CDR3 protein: CASSYSRAGIENEQFF
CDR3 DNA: TGTGCCAGCAGTTACTCTCGAGCGGGAATCGAAAATGAGCAGTTCTTC

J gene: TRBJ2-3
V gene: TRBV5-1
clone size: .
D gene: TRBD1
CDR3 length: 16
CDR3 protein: CASSLETGGFTDTQYF
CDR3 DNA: TGCGCCAGCAGCTTAGAAACAGGGGGCTTCACAGATACGCAGTATTTT

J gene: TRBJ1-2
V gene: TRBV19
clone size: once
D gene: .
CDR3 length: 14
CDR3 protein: CASSIQSHYYGYTF
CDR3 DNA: TGTGCCAGTAGTATCCAAAGCCATTACTATGGCTACACCTTC

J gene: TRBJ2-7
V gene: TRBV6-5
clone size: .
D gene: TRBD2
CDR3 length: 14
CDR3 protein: CARCSLAGVSEQYF
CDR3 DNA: TGTGCCAGGTGCTCACTAGCGGGAGTTAGCGAGCAGTACTTC

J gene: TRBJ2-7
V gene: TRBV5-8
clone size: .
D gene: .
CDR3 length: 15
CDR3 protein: CASSQGQRRSYEQYF
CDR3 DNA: TGTGCCAGCAGCCAAGGACAGCGCCGAAGCTACGAGCAGTACTTC

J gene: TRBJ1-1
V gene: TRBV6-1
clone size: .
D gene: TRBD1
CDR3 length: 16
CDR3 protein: CASSESQGARDTEAFF
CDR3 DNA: TGTGCCAGCAGTGAATCACAGGGGGCGAGGGACACTGAAGCTTTCTTT

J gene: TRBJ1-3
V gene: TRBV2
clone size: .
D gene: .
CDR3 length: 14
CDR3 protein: CASNQGGSGNTIYF
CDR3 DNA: TGTGCCAGCAACCAAGGGGGCTCTGGAAACACCATATATTTT

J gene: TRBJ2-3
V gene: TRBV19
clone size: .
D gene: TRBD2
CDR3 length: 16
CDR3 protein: CASSPSSGRSTDTQYF
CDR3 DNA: TGTGCCAGTAGTCCCAGTAGCGGGAGAAGCACAGATACGCAGTATTTT

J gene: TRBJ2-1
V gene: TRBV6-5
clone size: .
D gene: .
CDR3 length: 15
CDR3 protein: CASSYDSGTYNEQFF
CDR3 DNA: TGTGCCAGCAGTTACGATAGCGGTACCTACAATGAGCAGTTCTTC

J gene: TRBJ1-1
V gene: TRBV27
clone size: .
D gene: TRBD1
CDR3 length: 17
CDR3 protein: CASSAGTGGASGTEAFF
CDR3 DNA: TGTGCCAGCAGTGCCGGGACAGGGGGCGCCTCGGGAACTGAAGCTTTCTTT

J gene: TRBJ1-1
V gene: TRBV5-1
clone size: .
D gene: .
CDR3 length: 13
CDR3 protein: CASSLRENTEAFF
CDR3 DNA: TGCGCCAGCAGCTTAAGAGAGAACACTGAAGCTTTCTTT

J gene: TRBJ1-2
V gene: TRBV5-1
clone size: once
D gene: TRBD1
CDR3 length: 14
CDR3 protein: CASSSGTGGYGYTF
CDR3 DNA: TGCGCCAGCAGCAGTGGGACAGGGGGCTATGGCTACACCTTC

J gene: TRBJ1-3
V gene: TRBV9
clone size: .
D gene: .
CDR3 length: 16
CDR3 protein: CASSVLLSPAGNTIYF
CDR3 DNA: TGTGCCAGCAGCGTACTCCTAAGCCCGGCTGGAAACACCATATATTTT

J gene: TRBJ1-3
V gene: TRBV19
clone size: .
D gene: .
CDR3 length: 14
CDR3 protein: CASSEGISGNTIYF
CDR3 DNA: TGTGCCAGTAGCGAGGGAATCTCTGGAAACACCATATATTTT

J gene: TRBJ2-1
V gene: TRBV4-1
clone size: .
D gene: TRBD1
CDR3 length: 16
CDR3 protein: CASSYSGTGEYNEQFF
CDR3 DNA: TGCGCCAGCAGCTATTCCGGGACAGGGGAATACAATGAGCAGTTCTTC

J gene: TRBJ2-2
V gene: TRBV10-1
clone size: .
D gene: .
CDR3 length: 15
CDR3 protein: CASSEGLRNTGELFF
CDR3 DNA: TGCGCCAGCAGTGAGGGGCTGCGAAACACCGGGGAGCTGTTTTTT

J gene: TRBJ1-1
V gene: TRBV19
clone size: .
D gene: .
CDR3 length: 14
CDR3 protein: CASSPPGANTEAFF
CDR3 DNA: TGTGCCAGTAGTCCCCCGGGAGCGAACACTGAAGCTTTCTTT

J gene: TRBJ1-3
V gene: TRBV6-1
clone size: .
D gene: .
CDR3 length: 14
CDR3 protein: CASSEGRSGNTIYF
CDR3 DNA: TGTGCCAGCAGTGAGGGCCGTTCTGGAAACACCATATATTTT

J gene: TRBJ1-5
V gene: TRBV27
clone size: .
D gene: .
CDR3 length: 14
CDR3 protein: CASRLYRDNQPQHF
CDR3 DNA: TGTGCCAGCAGGCTTTACAGGGATAATCAGCCCCAGCATTTT

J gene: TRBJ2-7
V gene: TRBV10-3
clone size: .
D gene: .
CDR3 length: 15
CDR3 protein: CAISESTTTSYEQYF
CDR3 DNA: TGTGCCATCAGTGAGTCGACGACGACTTCCTACGAGCAGTACTTC

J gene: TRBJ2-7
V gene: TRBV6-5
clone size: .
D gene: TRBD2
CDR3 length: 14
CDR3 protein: CASRRAGGFGEQYF
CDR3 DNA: TGTGCCAGCAGAAGAGCGGGAGGGTTCGGCGAGCAGTACTTC

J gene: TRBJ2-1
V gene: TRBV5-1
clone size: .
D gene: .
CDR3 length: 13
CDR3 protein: CASSLTAGNEQFF
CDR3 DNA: TGCGCCAGCAGCTTGACAGCCGGCAATGAGCAGTTCTTC

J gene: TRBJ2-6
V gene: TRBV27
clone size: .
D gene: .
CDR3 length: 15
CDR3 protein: CASSFTASGANVLTF
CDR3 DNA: TGTGCCAGCAGTTTCACAGCCTCTGGGGCCAACGTCCTGACTTTC

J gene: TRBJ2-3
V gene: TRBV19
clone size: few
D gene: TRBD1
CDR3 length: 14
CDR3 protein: CASKSGQVTDTQYF
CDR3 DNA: TGTGCCAGTAAATCGGGACAGGTAACTGATACGCAGTATTTT

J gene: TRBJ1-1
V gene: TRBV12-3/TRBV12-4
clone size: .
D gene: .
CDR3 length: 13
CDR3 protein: CASSYRMNTEAFF
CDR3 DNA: TGTGCCAGCAGTTACAGAATGAACACTGAAGCTTTCTTT

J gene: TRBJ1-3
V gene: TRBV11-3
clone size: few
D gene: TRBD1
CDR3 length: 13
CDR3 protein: CASSSDRGNTIYF
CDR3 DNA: TGTGCCAGCAGCTCGGACAGGGGAAACACCATATATTTT

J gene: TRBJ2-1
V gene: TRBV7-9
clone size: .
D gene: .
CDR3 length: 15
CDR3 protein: CASSILAAPRDEQFF
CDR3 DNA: TGTGCCAGCAGTATACTAGCAGCCCCCCGGGATGAGCAGTTCTTC

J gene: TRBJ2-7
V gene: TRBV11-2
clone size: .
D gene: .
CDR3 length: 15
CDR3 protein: CASSLARGQPYEQYF
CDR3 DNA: TGTGCCAGCAGCTTAGCCAGGGGCCAGCCCTACGAGCAGTACTTC

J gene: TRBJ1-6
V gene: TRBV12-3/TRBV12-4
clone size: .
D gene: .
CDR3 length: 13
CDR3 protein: CASSPVGGFPLHF
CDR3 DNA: TGTGCCAGCAGCCCAGTGGGGGGGTTTCCCCTCCACTTT

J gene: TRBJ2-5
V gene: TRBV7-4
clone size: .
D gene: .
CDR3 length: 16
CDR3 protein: CASSRLGQIREETQYF
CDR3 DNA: TGTGCCAGCAGCCGTCTCGGACAGATCCGAGAAGAGACCCAGTACTTC

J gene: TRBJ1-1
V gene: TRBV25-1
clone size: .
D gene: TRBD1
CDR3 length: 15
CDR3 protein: CASSAEGAEDTEAFF
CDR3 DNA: TGTGCCAGCAGTGCCGAGGGGGCTGAGGATACTGAAGCTTTCTTT

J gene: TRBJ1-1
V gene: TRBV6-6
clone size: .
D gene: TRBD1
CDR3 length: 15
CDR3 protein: CASRPTGQEGTEAFF
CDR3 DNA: TGTGCCAGCAGACCTACCGGACAGGAGGGCACTGAAGCTTTCTTT

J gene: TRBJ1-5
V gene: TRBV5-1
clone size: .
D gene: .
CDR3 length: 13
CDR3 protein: CASSYIVGQPQHF
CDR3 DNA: TGCGCCAGCAGCTATATCGTCGGGCAGCCCCAGCATTTT

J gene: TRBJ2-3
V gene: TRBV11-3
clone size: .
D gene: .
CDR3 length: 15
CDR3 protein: CASSLDHRSTDTQYF
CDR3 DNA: TGTGCCAGCAGCTTAGATCACCGGTCCACAGATACGCAGTATTTT

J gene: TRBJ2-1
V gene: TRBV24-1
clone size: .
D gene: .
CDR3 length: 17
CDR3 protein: CATSDRTGNLGEDEQFF
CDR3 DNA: TGTGCCACCAGTGACCGTACAGGGAATTTGGGTGAGGATGAGCAGTTCTTC

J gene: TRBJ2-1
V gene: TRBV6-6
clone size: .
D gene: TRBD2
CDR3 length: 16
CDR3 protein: CASSYGWLAEYNEQFF
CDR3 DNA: TGTGCCAGCAGTTACGGTTGGCTAGCGGAGTACAATGAGCAGTTCTTC